The clone carrying this T cell receptor beta chain appeared many times. As yet, its antigen is unknown. The sample comes from a study of CD8+CD57+ T cells in acquired aplastic anemia. The study's findings and limits: In common between the patients and the controls were twenty-nine CD8+ CDR3 sequences.

All sequencing subjects had displayed CD8+CD57+ cell expansion on flow cytometry. At blood sampling, none of the patients had yet received therapy. Genomic DNA, serving as template, underwent TCR beta VDJ and CDR3 profiling. MiXCR was run by TCRdb on the reads, yielding one entry per CDR3 protein. The sample holds approximately 150,000 distinct CDR3 sequences; 71% are singletons and the top ten take approximately 48%. The material sequenced was sorted CD4+, CD8+, or CD8+CD57+ T cells (not recorded which) from PBMCs. This receptor was obtained from a human donor with aplastic anemia.

The CDR3 DNA reads TGTGCCAGCAGCTTAGTAGGTGGGACTAGCGTCAATGAGCAGTTCTTC. Translated, it gives CASSLVGGTSVNEQFF. The chain employs TRBV13 and TRBJ2-1; TRBD2 aligns across 10 bases. V gave up 1 base and J gave up 6 bases; unmatched junction bases: 6. Per the germline V gene, CDR1 is PRHDT and CDR2 is FYEKMQ (reference sequence). This CDR3 spans 16 amino acids.